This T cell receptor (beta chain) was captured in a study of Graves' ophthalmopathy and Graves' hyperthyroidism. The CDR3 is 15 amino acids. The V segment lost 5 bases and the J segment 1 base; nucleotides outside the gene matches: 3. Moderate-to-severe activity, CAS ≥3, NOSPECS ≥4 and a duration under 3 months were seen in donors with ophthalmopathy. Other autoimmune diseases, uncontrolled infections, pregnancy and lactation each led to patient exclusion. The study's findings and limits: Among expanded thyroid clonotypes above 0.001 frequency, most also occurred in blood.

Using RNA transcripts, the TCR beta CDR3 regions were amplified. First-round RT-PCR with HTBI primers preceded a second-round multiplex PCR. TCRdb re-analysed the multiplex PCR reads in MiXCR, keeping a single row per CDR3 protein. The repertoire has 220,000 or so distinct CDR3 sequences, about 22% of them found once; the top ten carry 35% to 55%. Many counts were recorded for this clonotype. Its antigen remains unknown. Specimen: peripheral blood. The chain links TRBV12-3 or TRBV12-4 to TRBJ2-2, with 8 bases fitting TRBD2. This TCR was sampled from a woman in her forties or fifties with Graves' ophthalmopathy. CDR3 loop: CASSTSGGNTGELFF. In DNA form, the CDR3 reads TGTGCCAGCAGTACAAGCGGGGGGAACACCGGGGAGCTGTTTTTT.